This T cell receptor beta chain was captured by sequencing in a study of blood T cell repertoires in COVID-19. Original handling: Amplified reference gene primers provided the basis for estimating nucleated cell counts. The protocol was immunoSEQ multiplex PCR, while the TCRdb copy is restricted to in-frame clones and leaves out a portion. V and J calls and clone size are as listed in that table; D and trimming were resolved from the DNA. The table includes roughly 200,000 clones, roughly 84% detected once. Trimming took 5 bases from V and 1 from J, leaving 11 bases between them. Germline CDR1 and CDR2: WSHSY and SAAADI. CDR3 length: 14 residues.

This sequence originates from a middle-aged man with active or convalescent COVID-19. Material for sequencing was peripheral blood. This chain links TRBV10-2 with TRBJ1-1, with TRBD1 as a possible D gene (6 bases). CDR3 sequence: CASSLPGANTEAFF. Written as DNA, the CDR3 is TGCGCCAGCAGTTTACCAGGGGCGAACACTGAAGCTTTCTTT.